These T cell receptor beta chains were read from a single sample in a study of blood T cell repertoires in COVID-19. TCRdb keeps only in-frame clones here, not all; method: immunoSEQ multiplex PCR. The sample contains approximately 130,000 clones, around 85% of which appear only once. Sequencing was carried out using peripheral blood. The source is a human donor in a cohort sampled during active COVID-19. The CDR3 runs from the conserved cysteine through the conserved F or W. D genes are given only for firm matches. Rows may omit the clone size; those that give it use once, few, many or a size class.

abundance | j_gene | d_gene | v_gene | CDR3nt | CDR3aa
- | TRBJ1-5 | - | TRBV2 | TGTGCCAGCACCGAGGAGGGCAATCAGCCCCAGCATTTT | CASTEEGNQPQHF
- | TRBJ2-1 | TRBD2 | TRBV24-1 | TGTGCCACCAGTGAGGCGGGAGGCTACAATGAGCAGTTCTTC | CATSEAGGYNEQFF
- | TRBJ2-1 | - | TRBV15 | TGTGCCACCAGCAGAGATCGGGGGAGCGATGAGCAGTTCTTC | CATSRDRGSDEQFF
- | TRBJ2-5 | - | TRBV4-3 | TGCGCCAGCAGCCAAGATGGGCAGCAAGAGACCCAGTACTTC | CASSQDGQQETQYF
once | TRBJ2-5 | - | TRBV4-3 | TGCGCCAGCAGCCCCATCATGAGGGGAGGAGAGACCCAGTACTTC | CASSPIMRGGETQYF
- | TRBJ1-6 | TRBD1 | TRBV19 | TGTGCCAGTACCAAGACAGGGGGCGCGGATCATTCACCCCTCCACTTT | CASTKTGGADHSPLHF
- | TRBJ2-1 | - | TRBV4-3 | TGCGCCAGCAGCCCGACCTTGCGAGGATACAATGAGCAGTTCTTC | CASSPTLRGYNEQFF
- | TRBJ1-6 | - | TRBV27 | TGTGCCAGCAGTACTCTCCGCTCCTATAATTCACCCCTCCACTTT | CASSTLRSYNSPLHF
- | TRBJ2-3 | TRBD1 | TRBV11-3 | TGTGCCAGCAGCTTAGCAGAAGGGACAGGTAGTCCCAATTTT | CASSLAEGTGSPNF
- | TRBJ2-7 | - | TRBV7-2 | TGTGCCAGCAGCCCTCTGGCCTCCTCGTTCTCCTACGAGCAGTACTTC | CASSPLASSFSYEQYF
- | TRBJ1-1 | - | TRBV2 | TGTGCCAGCACGAGGTCGGGACAAATCGGGGTCACTGAAGCTTTCTTT | CASTRSGQIGVTEAFF
- | TRBJ2-1 | TRBD2 | TRBV7-2 | TGTGCCAGCAGCTTAGCGCGTACTAGCGGTAGTAATGAGCAGTTCTTC | CASSLARTSGSNEQFF
- | TRBJ1-1 | TRBD1 | TRBV5-4 | TGTGCCAGCAGCCCGGGACAGGGGGCGGTGAACACTGAAGCTTTCTTT | CASSPGQGAVNTEAFF
- | TRBJ2-3 | TRBD2 | TRBV7-2 | TGTGCCAGCAGCTTAGCGCGACTAGCGAACACAGATACGCAGTATTTT | CASSLARLANTDTQYF
- | TRBJ2-2 | TRBD1 | TRBV7-2 | TGTGCCAGCAGCCAAGACAGGGGGGCCACCGGGGAGCTGTTTTTT | CASSQDRGATGELFF
few | TRBJ1-2 | - | TRBV6-5 | TGTGCCAGCACCCCTAGGCAGGGCTCTAACTATGGCTACACCTTC | CASTPRQGSNYGYTF
- | TRBJ1-1 | - | TRBV15 | TGTGCCACCAGCAAACCAGGGGTCCCTGAAGCTTTCTTT | CATSKPGVPEAFF
- | TRBJ2-1 | TRBD2 | TRBV18 | TGTGCCAGCTCGGGAACTAGCGCCGCATCATCCTACAATGAGCAGTTCTTC | CASSGTSAASSYNEQFF
- | TRBJ1-3 | - | TRBV9 | TGTGCCAGCAGCGCCCGGCGGGGTTCTGGAAACACCATATATTTT | CASSARRGSGNTIYF
- | TRBJ2-1 | TRBD1 | TRBV5-1 | TGCGCCAGCAGTTACGGACAGGGCACCTACAATGAGCAGTTCTTC | CASSYGQGTYNEQFF
- | TRBJ1-1 | - | TRBV10-3 | TGTGCCATCAGTGAGTCCGACAGAGACACTGAAGCTTTCTTT | CAISESDRDTEAFF
- | TRBJ2-3 | - | TRBV7-8 | TGTGCCAGCAGCTTAGCTCAGGGCCTAGATACGCAGTATTTT | CASSLAQGLDTQYF
- | TRBJ1-1 | - | TRBV7-9 | TGTGCCAGCAGCTTTGACAGCACTGAAGCTTTCTTT | CASSFDSTEAFF
- | TRBJ2-7 | TRBD1 | TRBV6-2/TRBV6-3 | TGTGCCAGCAGTTACTCAACCAACGCAGGACAGGGTTTCTACGAGCAGTACTTC | CASSYSTNAGQGFYEQYF
- | TRBJ2-7 | TRBD2 | TRBV5-1 | TGCGCCAGCAGCTTGGAGGGGGCTAGCGGGGTCTACGAGCAGTACTTC | CASSLEGASGVYEQYF
- | TRBJ1-4 | - | TRBV27 | TGTGCCAGCAGTCTAATCGGGAGGGACAATGAAAAACTGTTTTTT | CASSLIGRDNEKLFF
- | TRBJ2-2 | TRBD2 | TRBV6-6 | TGTGCCAGCAGCATAGCGGGGGGACCCGGGGAGCTGTTTTTT | CASSIAGGPGELFF
- | TRBJ2-5 | TRBD2 | TRBV24-1 | TGTGCCACCAGTGAGGGCGGGGGGGCGCTGAGGCAAGAGACCCAGTACTTC | CATSEGGGALRQETQYF
- | TRBJ2-1 | TRBD1 | TRBV19 | TGTGCCAGTAGTCCCGCCCCCGGGACAGGGGGCTACAATGAGCAGTTCTTC | CASSPAPGTGGYNEQFF
once | TRBJ2-5 | TRBD2 | TRBV5-1 | TGCGCCAGCAGCGCTATGGGACTAGCGGCCCAAGAGACCCAGTACTTC | CASSAMGLAAQETQYF
- | TRBJ1-1 | TRBD1 | TRBV25-1 | TGTGCCAGCGACGGGACAGGGGACCAGAACACTGAAGCTTTCTTT | CASDGTGDQNTEAFF
- | TRBJ2-1 | - | TRBV11-2 | TGTGCCAGCAGCTCCAATCTACAGGGTTACAATGAGCAGTTCTTC | CASSSNLQGYNEQFF
- | TRBJ2-1 | - | TRBV2 | TGTGCCAGCAGAAGGACTTGGGGTGGCAATGAGCAGTTCTTC | CASRRTWGGNEQFF
- | TRBJ1-1 | - | TRBV11-3 | TGTGCCAGCAGCTCAGGGAGGGGCACGGACACTGAAGCTTTCTTT | CASSSGRGTDTEAFF
- | TRBJ1-4 | - | TRBV28 | TGTGCCAGCAGTGACTCGGGCGGGGGTAATGAAAAACTGTTTTTT | CASSDSGGGNEKLFF
- | TRBJ2-4 | TRBD1 | TRBV5-1 | TGCGCCAGCAGCTTGGGGACAGGGAAAAACATTCAGTACTTC | CASSLGTGKNIQYF
- | TRBJ2-2 | - | TRBV25-1 | TGTGCCAGCAGTGAATACGGCGGGACGACCGGGGAGCTGTTTTTT | CASSEYGGTTGELFF
- | TRBJ2-3 | TRBD2 | TRBV11-2 | TGTGCCAGCAGCTTAGACCGAGGACTAGCGGGCACAGATACGCAGTATTTT | CASSLDRGLAGTDTQYF
- | TRBJ2-2 | TRBD1 | TRBV19 | TGTGCCAGTAGTATCTTAACGGGACAGGGACCCGGGGAGCTGTTTTTT | CASSILTGQGPGELFF
once | TRBJ2-5 | - | TRBV5-1 | TGCGCCAGCAGCTTAGCCGGACACTACCAAGAGACCCAGTACTTC | CASSLAGHYQETQYF
few | TRBJ2-2 | - | TRBV6-2/TRBV6-3 | TGTGCCAGCAGCAGGGGATCCACCGGGGAGCTGTTTTTT | CASSRGSTGELFF
- | TRBJ1-4 | - | TRBV4-1 | TGCGCCAGCAGCTTGGACACGATTAATGAAAAACTGTTTTTT | CASSLDTINEKLFF
- | TRBJ1-6 | - | TRBV6-5 | TGTGCCAGCAGTTACGCGAGAGGGCTTCAGGCACCCCTCCACTTT | CASSYARGLQAPLHF
once | TRBJ2-3 | - | TRBV10-3 | TGTGCCTCGGTTGGGACTAGCACAGATACGCAGTATTTT | CASVGTSTDTQYF
many | TRBJ2-2 | - | TRBV12-3/TRBV12-4 | TGTGCCAGCAGTTTTTCCTGGGAGCTGTTTTTT | CASSFSWELFF
- | TRBJ1-5 | TRBD1 | TRBV7-2 | TGTGCCAGCAGCGCCAGACAGGGGAACAATCAGCCCCAGCATTTT | CASSARQGNNQPQHF
- | TRBJ1-5 | TRBD1 | TRBV7-2 | TGTGCCAGCAGCCCCGGACAGGGGGCGCATCAGCCCCAGCATTTT | CASSPGQGAHQPQHF
- | TRBJ1-1 | - | TRBV29-1 | TGCAGCGTGACAGGAAAAATGCGGACTGAAGCTTTCTTT | CSVTGKMRTEAFF
- | TRBJ2-7 | TRBD1 | TRBV6-6 | TGTGCCAGCAGTTTTATGACCGGGACAGCAAATTACGAGCAGTACTTC | CASSFMTGTANYEQYF
- | TRBJ2-3 | TRBD2 | TRBV7-2 | TGTGCCAGCAGCTTAGTATTTAGCGGGAGTTCCAATACGCAGTATTTT | CASSLVFSGSSNTQYF
- | TRBJ1-1 | TRBD1 | TRBV4-3 | TGCGCCAGCAGCCAAGATTGGGGGACAGGAGAGAAAGCTTTCTTT | CASSQDWGTGEKAFF